The present T cell receptor (beta chain) was sequenced within a study of T-cell reconstitution after alpha-beta-depleted transplantation in children. The library targeted TCRbeta and was prepared with unique molecular identifiers. In TCRdb, the PCR reads were re-called with MiXCR into one record per CDR3 protein. The sample lists about 300,000 distinct CDR3 sequences; less than 9.5% were seen once. Turning to this clonotype: The antigen remains unidentified.

Study findings and constraints: Counts and diversity of T cells one year after transplant came mostly from newly produced T cells.

This receptor was obtained from a female patient between 2 and 10 years old who had a stem cell transplant for Fanconi anemia, so the T cells may come from the graft donor. Material: peripheral blood, obtained 360 days after TCRalphabeta/CD19-depleted stem cell transplant.

The CDR3 DNA sequence: TGTGCCAGCAGCATATCCGGGACAGGGGTACCCCACGAGCAGTACGTC. This gives the protein CASSISGTGVPHEQYV. V and J are TRBV11-2 and TRBJ2-7, with 10 bases fitting TRBD1. This CDR3 has 16 residues. Trimming removed 5 bases from V and 5 bases from J; junction bases left unmatched: 12. The germline gives CDR1 SGHAT, CDR2 FQNNGV.